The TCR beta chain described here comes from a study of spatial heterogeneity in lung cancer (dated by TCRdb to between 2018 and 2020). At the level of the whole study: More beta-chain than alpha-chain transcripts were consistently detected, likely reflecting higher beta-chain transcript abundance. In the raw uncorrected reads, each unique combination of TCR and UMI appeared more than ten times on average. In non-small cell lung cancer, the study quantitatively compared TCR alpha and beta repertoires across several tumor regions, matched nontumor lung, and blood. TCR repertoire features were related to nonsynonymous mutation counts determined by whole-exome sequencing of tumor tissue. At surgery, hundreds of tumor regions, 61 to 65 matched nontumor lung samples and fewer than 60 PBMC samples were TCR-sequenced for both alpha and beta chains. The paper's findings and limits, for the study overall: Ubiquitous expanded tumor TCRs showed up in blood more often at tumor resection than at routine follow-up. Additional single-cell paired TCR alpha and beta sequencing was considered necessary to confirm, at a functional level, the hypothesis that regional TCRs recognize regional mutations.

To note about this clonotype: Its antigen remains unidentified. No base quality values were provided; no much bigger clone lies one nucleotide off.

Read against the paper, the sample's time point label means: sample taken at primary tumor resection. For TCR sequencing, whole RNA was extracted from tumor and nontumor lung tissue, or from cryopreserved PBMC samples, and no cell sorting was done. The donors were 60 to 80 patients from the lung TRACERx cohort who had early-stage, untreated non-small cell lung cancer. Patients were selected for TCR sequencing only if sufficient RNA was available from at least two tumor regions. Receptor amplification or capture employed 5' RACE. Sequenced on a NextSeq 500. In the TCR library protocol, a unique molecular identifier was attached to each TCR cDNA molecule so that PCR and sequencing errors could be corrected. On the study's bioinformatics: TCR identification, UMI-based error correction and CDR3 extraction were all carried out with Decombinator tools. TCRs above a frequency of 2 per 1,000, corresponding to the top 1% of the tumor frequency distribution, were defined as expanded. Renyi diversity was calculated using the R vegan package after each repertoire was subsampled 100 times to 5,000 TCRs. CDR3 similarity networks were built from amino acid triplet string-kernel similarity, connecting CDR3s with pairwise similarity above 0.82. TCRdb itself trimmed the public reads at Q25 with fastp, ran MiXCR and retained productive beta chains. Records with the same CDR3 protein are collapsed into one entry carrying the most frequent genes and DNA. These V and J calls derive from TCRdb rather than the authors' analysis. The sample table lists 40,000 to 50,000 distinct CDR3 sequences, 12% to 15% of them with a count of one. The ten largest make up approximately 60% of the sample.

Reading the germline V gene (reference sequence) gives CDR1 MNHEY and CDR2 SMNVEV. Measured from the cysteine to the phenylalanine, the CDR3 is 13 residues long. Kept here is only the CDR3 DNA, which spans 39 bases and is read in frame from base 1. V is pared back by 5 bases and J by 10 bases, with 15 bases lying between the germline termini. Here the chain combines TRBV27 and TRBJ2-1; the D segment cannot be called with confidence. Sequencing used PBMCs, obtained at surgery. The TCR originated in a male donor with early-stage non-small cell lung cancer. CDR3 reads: CASSVILGGEQFF. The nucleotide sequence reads TGTGCCAGCAGTGTAATCCTGGGCGGCGAGCAGTTCTTC.